This TCR beta chain originates from a study of CD8+ T cells in alopecia areata. The table lists this clone with a few counts. Its antigen is currently unknown. One end of the junction is discordant with germline, which a read error may explain. CDR3 length equals 12 residues. Germline V lookup: CDR1 SGHRS, CDR2 YFSETQ. Following extraction, RNA underwent reverse transcription to cDNA, which served as the sequencing template. Libraries were prepared by immunoSEQ multiplex PCR; TCRdb keeps only in-frame clonotypes and omits some of them. The sample yields around 150,000 clones, around 54% seen once. Study findings and constraints: Between patients, shared TCR sequences were less clear than in mice. This was possibly due in part to HLA diversity in the patient population. Lesional tissue from the scalp (especially in alopecia totalis/universalis) showed higher clonality than normal scalp.

Material: CD4+ T cells sorted from blood. The chain employs TRBV5-1 and TRBJ2-2; no firm D call. This sequence originates from a human donor in good health. The CDR3 region has the DNA TGTGCCAGCAGCAGAACGGCCGGGGAGCTGTTTTTT. Its protein is CASSRTAGELFF.